This T cell receptor (beta chain) appears in the sequencing data of a study of T cell repertoires in cytomegalovirus infection. Study-wide context: CMV epitopes used comprised recently identified HLA-C-restricted ones and well-studied HLA-B-restricted ones. Public TCR beta signatures marked donors with CMV infection and the matching HLA.

The study, taken as a whole, reports: HLA-C-restricted CMV clonotypes gave the most frequent clonotype in two of eight donors. CMV carriers having the relevant HLA were flagged by cumulative public TCR beta family frequency.

A remark on this clonotype: Antigen: not known.

TCRdb reanalysed the reads using MiXCR and keeps one entry per CDR3 protein. The sample lists around 750,000 distinct CDR3 sequences, less than 35% seen once, with roughly an eighth in the top ten. This CDR3 comprises 14 residues. Germline CDR1 reads DFQATT; CDR2 reads SNEGSKA (reference sequence). V lost 0 bases to trimming and J lost 2 bases, with 11 bases between them. The sequencing here drew on cultured CD8+ T cells from PBMCs, taken from culture after CMV antigen stimulation. V gene TRBV20-1 combines with J gene TRBJ2-7; TRBD2 is a possible D gene (6 bases). This receptor was obtained from a human donor in good health (CMV status not recorded). Some clones in this sample may be carry-over from other donors' samples. The CDR3 coding sequence is TGCAGTGCTAGAGACGGCGGGGTTACCTACGAGCAGTACTTC. Its protein is CSARDGGVTYEQYF.